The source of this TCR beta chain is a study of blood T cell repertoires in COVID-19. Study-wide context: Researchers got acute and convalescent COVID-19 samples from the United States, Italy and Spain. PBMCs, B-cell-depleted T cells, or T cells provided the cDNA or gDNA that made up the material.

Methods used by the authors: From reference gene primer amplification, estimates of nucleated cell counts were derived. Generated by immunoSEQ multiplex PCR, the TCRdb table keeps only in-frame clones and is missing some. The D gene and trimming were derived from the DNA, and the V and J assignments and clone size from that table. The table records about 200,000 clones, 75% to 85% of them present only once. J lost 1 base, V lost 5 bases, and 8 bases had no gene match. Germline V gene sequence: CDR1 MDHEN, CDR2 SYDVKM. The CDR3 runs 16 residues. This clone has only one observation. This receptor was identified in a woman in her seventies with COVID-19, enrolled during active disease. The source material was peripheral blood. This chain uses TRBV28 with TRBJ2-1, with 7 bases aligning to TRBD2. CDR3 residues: CASSTFLAASYNEQFF. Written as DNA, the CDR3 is TGTGCCAGCAGTACCTTCCTAGCGGCATCCTACAATGAGCAGTTCTTC.